The TCR beta chain under discussion was sequenced for a study of T cell changes during pregnancy in multiple sclerosis. Data came from immunoSEQ multiplex PCR; TCRdb stores just in-frame clones and leaves some out. The sample shows 90,000 to 120,000 clones, around 92% of them seen only once. The germline V gene encodes CDR1 MNHEY and CDR2 SMNVEV (reference sequence). V trimming: 7 bases; J trimming: 3 bases; junction bases outside the gene matches: 6. The length of the CDR3 is 14 residues. The sequence derives from a female donor with multiple sclerosis, enrolled in a pregnancy study. The sequencing used peripheral blood, collected before pregnancy. The chain combines TRBV27 with TRBJ2-7, with 10 bases identical to TRBD2. CDR3 residues: CASTPASGGYEQYF. The CDR3 DNA reads TGTGCCAGCACCCCGGCTAGCGGGGGCTACGAGCAGTACTTC.